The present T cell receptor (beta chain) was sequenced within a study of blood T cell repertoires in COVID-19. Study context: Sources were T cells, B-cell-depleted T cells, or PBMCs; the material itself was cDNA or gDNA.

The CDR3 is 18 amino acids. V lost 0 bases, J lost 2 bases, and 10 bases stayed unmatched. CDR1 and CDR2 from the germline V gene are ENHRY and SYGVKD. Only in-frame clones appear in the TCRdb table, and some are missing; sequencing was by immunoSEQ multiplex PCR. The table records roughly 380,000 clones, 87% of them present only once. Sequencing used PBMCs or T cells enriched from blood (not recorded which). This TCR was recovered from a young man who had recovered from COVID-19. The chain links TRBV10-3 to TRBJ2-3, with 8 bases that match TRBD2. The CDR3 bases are TGTGCCATCAGTGAGTCGTCCGGGACTAGGGACCCCACAGATACGCAGTATTTT. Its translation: CAISESSGTRDPTDTQYF.